Shown below are 12 T cell receptor beta chains from a single sample sequenced in a study of neurological immune-mediated disorders. TCRdb reprocessed the 5' RACE reads with MiXCR, giving one entry per CDR3 protein. Of some 49,000 distinct CDR3 sequences listed, less than 12% are singletons. Time point of the sample: longitudinal time-point 1 (baseline). Sequencing was performed on PBMCs. The receptors stem from a woman in her thirties or forties in good health.

This clonotype was detected ten times or more. V usage is TRBV14 and J usage is TRBJ2-7; possible D gene TRBD1, 8 bases. The CDR3 covers 15 residues. CDR1 and CDR2 (germline): SGHDN, FVKESK. V was pared by 4 bases and J by 5 bases, with 18 bases between. The CDR3 sequence is CASSPPRQGRDEQYF. CDR3 coding DNA: TGTGCCAGCAGCCCCCCTCGACAGGGGAGGGACGAGCAGTACTTC.

This clonotype has at least ten counts. This sequence joins TRBV12-3 or TRBV12-4 and TRBJ2-7; 10 bases match TRBD1. This CDR3 region has 16 residues. V lost 4 bases and J lost 1; bases outside the gene matches: 7. DNA of the CDR3: TGTGCCAGCAGTTCCAGAGGGACAGGGGTTTCCTACGAGCAGTACTTC. It translates to CASSSRGTGVSYEQYF.

This clonotype was seen ten or more times. This chain joins TRBV5-1 and TRBJ1-6; TRBD1 matches at 10 bases. The germline gives CDR1 SGHRS, CDR2 YFSETQ. The CDR3 covers 15 residues. V shed 4 bases and J 8 bases; nucleotides not matched to a gene: 6. In nucleotides, the CDR3 is TGCGCCAGCAGCCTGACAGGGGGCGAGGATTCACCCCTCCACTTT. The encoded protein is CASSLTGGEDSPLHF.

This clonotype appeared a few times. This chain joins TRBV5-1 and TRBJ2-7, with D possibly being TRBD1 (5 bases). The CDR3 has 15 residues. Germline V gene data show CDR1 as SGHRS and CDR2 as YFSETQ. V was shortened by 0 bases and J by 4 bases, with 14 bases between the two germline ends. The CDR3 reads CASSLEQGVVYEQYF. DNA for the CDR3: TGCGCCAGCAGCTTGGAGCAGGGTGTAGTGTACGAGCAGTACTTC. Variable domain in full (rest from reference TRBV5-1 and TRBJ2-7): KAGVTQTPRYLIKTRGQQVTLSCSPISGHRSVSWYQQTPGQGLQFLFEYFSETQRNKGNFPGRFSGRQFSNSRSEMNVSTLELGDSALYLCASSLEQGVVYEQYFGPGTRLTVT.

With regard to this clonotype: The junction departs from the called germline gene at one end, perhaps through a read error. DNA of the CDR3: TGCAGTGCCAGAGGTGGACTAGCGGGAGGAAATACGCAGTATTTT. Residues: CSARGGLAGGNTQYF. The V gene is TRBV20-1, the J gene TRBJ2-3; 14 bases match TRBD2. Germline CDR1 and CDR2: DFQATT and SNEGSKA (reference sequence). The CDR3 has 15 amino acids.

This clonotype was observed at least ten times. The V gene is TRBV6-5, the J gene TRBJ2-7, with 9 positions matching TRBD1. The CDR3 spans 13 residues. Unmatched junction bases numbered 7, after V lost 6 bases and J lost 7 bases. Germline V CDR1 and CDR2: MNHEY, SVGAGI. CDR3 protein: CASRGTGFGEQYF. Written as DNA, the CDR3 is TGTGCCAGCAGGGGGACAGGGTTCGGAGAGCAGTACTTC.

The J gene is TRBJ1-4, the V gene TRBV6-6, with D tentatively TRBD1 (6 bases). This CDR3 spans 15 amino acids. The germline gives CDR1 MNHNY, CDR2 SVGAGI (reference sequence). Trimming shortened V by 6 bases and J by 8 bases, and 19 bases separated the two germline ends. The CDR3 region is CASSQPGTRVEKLFF. CDR3 nucleotides: TGTGCCAGCAGCCAACCCGGGACACGGGTCGAAAAACTGTTTTTT.

This clonotype has ten or more counts. This chain connects TRBV5-1 to TRBJ1-1, with D possibly being TRBD1 (5 bases). CDR3 length: 16 amino acids. The V and J ends lost 1 base and 6 bases respectively, with 19 bases between them. Germline V gives CDR1 SGHRS, CDR2 YFSETQ. The CDR3 reads CASSLQLQGGFAEAFF. The CDR3 DNA sequence: TGCGCCAGCAGCTTGCAATTGCAGGGAGGTTTCGCTGAAGCTTTCTTT.

This clonotype appeared a few times. The chain is built from TRBV10-3 and TRBJ2-3, with D tentatively TRBD2 (6 bases). This CDR3 has 14 amino acids. With 6 bases removed from V and 4 bases from J, the gap between germline ends came to 14 bases. The V gene's germline CDR1 is ENHRY and CDR2 SYGVKD. The CDR3 sequence: CAIRTSGGSDTQYF. CDR3 sequence (DNA): TGTGCCATCAGGACCTCTGGGGGGTCAGATACGCAGTATTTT.

This clonotype was recorded many times. V usage is TRBV7-9 and J usage is TRBJ1-1, with D unresolved. This CDR3 contains 13 residues. The V gene lost 3 bases and the J gene lost 1 base, with 6 bases spanning the gap. From germline, CDR1 is SEHNR and CDR2 FQNEAQ (reference sequence). The CDR3 spells CASSFSENTEAFF. The CDR3 region has the DNA TGTGCCAGCAGCTTTAGCGAGAACACTGAAGCTTTCTTT.

The chain employs TRBV20-1 and TRBJ2-3; no clear D gene. The germline V gene encodes CDR1 DFQATT and CDR2 SNEGSKA (reference sequence). Trimming removed 3 bases from V and 1 base from J, with 8 bases in between. This CDR3 is 13 amino acids long. DNA of the CDR3: TGCAGTGCTAGTAGGCCTGGCACAGATACGCAGTATTTT. Protein product: CSASRPGTDTQYF.

This clonotype was seen many times. This rearrangement joins TRBV6-6 to TRBJ2-2, with 9 positions matching TRBD1. V was clipped by 4 bases and J by 4 bases; unmatched bases: 4. Germline CDR1 MNHNY, CDR2 SVGAGI (reference sequence). The length of the CDR3 is 15 residues. The CDR3, as DNA: TGTGCCAGCAGTTCCGGGACAGGGATCACCGGGGAGCTGTTTTTT. Amino acid sequence: CASSSGTGITGELFF.